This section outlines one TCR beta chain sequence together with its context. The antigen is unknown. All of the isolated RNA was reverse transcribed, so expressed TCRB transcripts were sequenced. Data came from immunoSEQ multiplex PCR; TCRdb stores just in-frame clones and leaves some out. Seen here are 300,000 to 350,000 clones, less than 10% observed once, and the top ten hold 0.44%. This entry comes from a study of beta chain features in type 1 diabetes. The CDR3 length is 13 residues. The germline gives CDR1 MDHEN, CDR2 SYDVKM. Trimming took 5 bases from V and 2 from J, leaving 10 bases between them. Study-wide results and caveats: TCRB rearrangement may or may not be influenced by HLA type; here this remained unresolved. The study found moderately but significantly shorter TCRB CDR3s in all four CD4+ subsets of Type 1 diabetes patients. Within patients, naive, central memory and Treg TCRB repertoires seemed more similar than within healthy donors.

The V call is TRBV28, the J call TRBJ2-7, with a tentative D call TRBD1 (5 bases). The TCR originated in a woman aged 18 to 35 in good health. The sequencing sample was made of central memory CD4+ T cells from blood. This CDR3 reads CASSTDRAYEQYF. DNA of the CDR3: TGTGCCAGCAGTACCGACAGAGCCTACGAGCAGTACTTC.